This entry is about one T cell receptor beta chain. The data originate from a study of cytotoxic CD8 clonotypes in ibrutinib-treated CLL. Clones were read by immunoSEQ multiplex PCR, and TCRdb kept only the in-frame ones, dropping some. Of roughly 180,000 clones in the sample, about 84% are singletons; the top ten hold about 4.5%. The clonotype was recovered from a human donor with chronic lymphocytic leukemia. Source: PBMCs, taken after 24 months of ibrutinib treatment.

CDR3 bases: TGTGCCAGCAGGGGGACAGGGTTTAGCTATGGCTACACCTTC. Residues: CASRGTGFSYGYTF. V is TRBV6-5 and J is TRBJ1-2; 9 bases match TRBD1. Losses at the gene ends were 6 bases for V and 4 bases for J; bases not matched to a gene: 6. The CDR3 has 14 residues. Germline-derived CDR1 and CDR2 are MNHEY and SVGAGI.